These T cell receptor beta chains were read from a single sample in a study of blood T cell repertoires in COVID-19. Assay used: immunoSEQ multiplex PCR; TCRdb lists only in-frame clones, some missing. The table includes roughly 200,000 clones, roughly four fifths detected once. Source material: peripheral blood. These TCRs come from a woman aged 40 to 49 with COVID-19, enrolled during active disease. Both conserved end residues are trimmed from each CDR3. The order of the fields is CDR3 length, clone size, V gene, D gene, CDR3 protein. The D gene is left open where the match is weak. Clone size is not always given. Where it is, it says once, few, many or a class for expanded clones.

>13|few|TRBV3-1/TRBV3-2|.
ASSQVGGAGGELF
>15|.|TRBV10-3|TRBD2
AISTGTGTSGGNEQF
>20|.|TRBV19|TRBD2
ASSIRPELAGVLRGSYNEQF
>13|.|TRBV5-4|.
ASSLTAGQPYEQY
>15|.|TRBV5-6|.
ASSPPMGDPGDVEAF
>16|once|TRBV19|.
ASSMGGVQGFSNQPQH
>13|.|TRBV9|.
ASSVGGGAKNIQY
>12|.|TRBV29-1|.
SVELGANTGELF
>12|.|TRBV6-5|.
ASSRGGRVETQY
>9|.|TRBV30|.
ASFIPGELF
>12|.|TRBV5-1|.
ASSLEFSGETQY
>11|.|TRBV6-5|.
ASSFRDTGELF
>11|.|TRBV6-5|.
ASSYTSVAEQF
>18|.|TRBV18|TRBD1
ASSPRRIGQDTSTNEKLF
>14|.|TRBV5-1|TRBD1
ASSFPPDNRGNEQY
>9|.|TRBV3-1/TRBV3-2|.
ASSDEREQY
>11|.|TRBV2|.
ASSDLGGQPQH
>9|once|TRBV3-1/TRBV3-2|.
ASSAYNEQF
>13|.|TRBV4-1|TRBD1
ASSQVGQTDQPQH
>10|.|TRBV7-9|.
ASSAGGYEQY
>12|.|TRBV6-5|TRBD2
ASSRGGLLETQY
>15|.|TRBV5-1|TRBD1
ASSLRVDRGNTGELF
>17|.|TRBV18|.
ASSPLGALAGQRTGELF
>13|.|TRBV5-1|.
ASSMSGGRGETQY
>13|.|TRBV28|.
ATLGGGNSGNTIY
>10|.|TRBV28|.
ASRDRNAEQF
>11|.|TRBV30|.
AWRIDSGNTIY
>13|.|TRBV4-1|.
ASSLRGWDSYEQY
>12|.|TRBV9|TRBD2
ASSVSGGADTQY
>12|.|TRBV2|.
ASSDRDNNQPQH
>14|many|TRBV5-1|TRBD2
ASSFPREGHTGELF
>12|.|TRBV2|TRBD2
ASSPRGGTGELF
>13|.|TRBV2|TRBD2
ASVAGGIPTDTQY
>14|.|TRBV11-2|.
ASSLGWRAGMNEQF
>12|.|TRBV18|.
ASSPSRSTYEQY